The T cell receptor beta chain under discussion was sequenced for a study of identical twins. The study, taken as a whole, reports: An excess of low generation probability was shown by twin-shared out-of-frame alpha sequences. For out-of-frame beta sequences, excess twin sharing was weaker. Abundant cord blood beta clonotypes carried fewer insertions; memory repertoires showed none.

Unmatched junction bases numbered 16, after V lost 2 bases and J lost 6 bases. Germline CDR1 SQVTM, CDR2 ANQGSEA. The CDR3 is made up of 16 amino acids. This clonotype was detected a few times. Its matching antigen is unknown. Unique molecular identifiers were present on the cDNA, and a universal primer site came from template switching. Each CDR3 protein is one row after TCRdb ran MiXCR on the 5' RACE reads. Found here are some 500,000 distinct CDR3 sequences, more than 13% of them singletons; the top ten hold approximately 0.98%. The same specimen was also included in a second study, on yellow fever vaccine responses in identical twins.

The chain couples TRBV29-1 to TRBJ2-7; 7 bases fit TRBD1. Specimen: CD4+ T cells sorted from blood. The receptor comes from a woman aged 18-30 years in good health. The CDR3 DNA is TGCAGCGTTGAACTTCTGCTAATGACAGGGTGGCGCGAGCAGTACTTC. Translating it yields CSVELLLMTGWREQYF.